Sequencing of this TCR beta chain was carried out in a study of blood T cell repertoires in COVID-19. TCRdb's copy holds only in-frame clones and misses some; the assay was immunoSEQ multiplex PCR. The repertoire consists of roughly 410,000 clones, with about 88% occurring once and the leading ten covering 1.5% to 1.8%. The V end was cut by 0 bases, the J end by 8 bases, with 12 bases between. The germline V gene has CDR1 SGHDT and CDR2 YYEEEE. This CDR3 region has 15 residues. The chain recombines TRBV5-6 with TRBJ1-6; no clear D gene. Material for sequencing was peripheral blood. The TCR comes from a woman in her 40s with COVID-19, enrolled during active disease. CDR3 amino acids: CASSLVGSGDSPLHF. CDR3 coding DNA: TGTGCCAGCAGCTTGGTGGGAAGCGGAGATTCACCCCTCCACTTT. The complete variable domain, with remaining parts taken from reference TRBV5-6 and TRBJ1-6, reads DAGVTQSPTHLIKTRGQQVTLRCSPKSGHDTVSWYQQALGQGPQFIFQYYEEEERQRGNFPDRFSGHQFPNYSSELNVNALLLGDSALYLCASSLVGSGDSPLHFGNGTRLTVT.